This T cell receptor (beta chain) was obtained from a study of control samples from healthy donors and cancer patients. This table comes from immunoSEQ multiplex PCR, and its TCRdb copy is limited to in-frame clones, with some not included. Here the sample spans about 150,000 clones, around 94% being singletons. V shed 1 base, J shed 4 bases, and the junction held 6 bases outside the gene matches. The CDR3 runs to 17 residues. Germline assignment: CDR1 KGHSH and CDR2 LQKENI. The sample was PBMCs. The chain is built from TRBV18 and TRBJ2-2; 10 positions match TRBD1. This TCR was recovered from a man in his 60s with colorectal cancer. CDR3 sequence reads: CASSPLLTGGLTGELFF. In nucleotides, the CDR3 is TGTGCCAGCTCACCACTCCTGACAGGGGGCCTCACCGGGGAGCTGTTTTTT.